The 6 T cell receptor beta chains listed next were all sequenced from one sample in a study of cytomegalovirus exposure and HLA in healthy donors. 13 Jbeta primers and 60 Vbeta primers were used for the PCR. Sequencing used immunoSEQ multiplex PCR; TCRdb keeps in-frame clones, though not all of them. The sample shows just over 150,000 clones, around 76% of them seen only once. The sample taken for sequencing was PBMCs. The receptors stem from a female donor in good health and CMV-seronegative.

The chain employs TRBV14 and TRBJ2-2; weak D call: TRBD2 (5 bases). V lost 6 bases and J lost 7, with 12 bases in between. The CDR3 runs to 13 residues. Germline CDR1 and CDR2: SGHDN and FVKESK. This CDR3 is CASSPRLSGELFF. The DNA for the CDR3 is TGTGCCAGCAGTCCCCGACTAAGCGGGGAGCTGTTTTTT. The whole variable domain, filled in from reference TRBV14 and TRBJ2-2, reads EAGVTQFPSHSVIEKGQTVTLRCDPISGHDNLYWYRRVMGKEIKFLLHFVKESKQDESGMPNNRFLAERTGGTYSTLKVQPAELEDSGVYFCASSPRLSGELFFGEGSRLTVL.

V gene TRBV5-4 combines with J gene TRBJ2-1; D unclear. V was clipped by 0 bases and J by 0 bases, with 7 bases between them. The CDR3 extends over 15 amino acids. Germline CDR1 is SGHNT and CDR2 is YYREEE (reference sequence). The CDR3: CASSLDFSSYNEQFF. CDR3 nucleotide sequence: TGTGCCAGCAGCTTGGACTTTAGCTCCTACAATGAGCAGTTCTTC.

The sample holds one count of this clone. V gene TRBV2 combines with J gene TRBJ2-7; weak D call: TRBD2 (5 bases). Trimming took off 6 bases at V and 2 bases at J, with 8 bases between the two ends. Germline-derived CDR1 and CDR2 are SNHLY and FYNNEI. This CDR3 spans 12 amino acids. The CDR3 is CASRDFTYEQYF. The CDR3 nucleotides are TGTGCCAGCAGGGACTTTACCTACGAGCAGTACTTC.

The genes are TRBV2 and TRBJ1-1; 7 bases map to TRBD1. The V and J ends lost 5 bases and 0 bases, in that order; junction bases with no gene match: 6. The CDR3 sequence is 15 residues long. Germline CDR1 is SNHLY and CDR2 is FYNNEI. CDR3 in amino acids: CASSNQGVMNTEAFF. In nucleotides, the CDR3 is TGTGCCAGCAGTAACCAGGGGGTAATGAACACTGAAGCTTTCTTT.

In its sample, this clone was seen once. The chain links TRBV18 to TRBJ2-5, with D unresolved. With 3 bases removed from V and 2 bases from J, the gap between germline ends came to 7 bases. Germline CDR1 and CDR2: KGHSH and LQKENI. The CDR3 sequence is 13 residues long. The CDR3 protein is CASSPRQQETQYF. The DNA of the CDR3 is TGTGCCAGCTCACCGAGACAACAAGAGACCCAGTACTTC.

The gene calls are TRBV30 and TRBJ2-7; TRBD1 aligns across 8 bases. Germline assignment: CDR1 GTSNPN and CDR2 SVGIG (reference sequence). Unmatched junction bases numbered 9, after V lost 3 bases and J lost 2 bases. This CDR3 region has 15 residues. The CDR3 DNA reads as TGTGCCTGGAGCCTAGACAGGGGCGTTACCTACGAGCAGTACTTC. This translates into CAWSLDRGVTYEQYF.